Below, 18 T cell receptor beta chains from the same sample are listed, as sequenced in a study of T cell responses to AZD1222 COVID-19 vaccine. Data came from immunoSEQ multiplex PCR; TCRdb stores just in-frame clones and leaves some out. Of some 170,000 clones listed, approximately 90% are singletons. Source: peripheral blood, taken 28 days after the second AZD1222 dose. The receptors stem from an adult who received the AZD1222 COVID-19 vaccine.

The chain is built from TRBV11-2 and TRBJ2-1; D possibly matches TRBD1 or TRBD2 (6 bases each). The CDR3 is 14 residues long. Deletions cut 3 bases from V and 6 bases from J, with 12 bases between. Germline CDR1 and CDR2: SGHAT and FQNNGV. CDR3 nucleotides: TGTGCCAGCAGCTTCCGGGGGCCCGGCAATGAGCAGTTCTTC. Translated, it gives CASSFRGPGNEQFF.

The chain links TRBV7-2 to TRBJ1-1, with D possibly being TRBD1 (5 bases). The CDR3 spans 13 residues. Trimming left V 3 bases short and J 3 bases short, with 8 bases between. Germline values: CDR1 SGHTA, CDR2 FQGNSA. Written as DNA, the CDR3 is TGTGCCAGCAGCTTTACGACAGACACTGAAGCTTTCTTT. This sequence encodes CASSFTTDTEAFF. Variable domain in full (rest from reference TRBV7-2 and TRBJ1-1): GAGVSQSPSNKVTEKGKDVELRCDPISGHTALYWYRQSLGQGLEFLIYFQGNSAPDKSGLPSDRFSAERTGGSVSTLTIQRTQQEDSAVYLCASSFTTDTEAFFGQGTRLTVV.

This CDR3 reads CASSSSGTGYEQYF. CDR3 in DNA: TGTGCCAGCAGCTCCTCCGGGACAGGGTACGAGCAGTACTTC. The genes are TRBV7-8 and TRBJ2-7; TRBD1 aligns across 9 bases. Germline V CDR1 and CDR2: SGHVS, FQNEAQ. The CDR3 is 14 amino acids. V lost 4 bases, J lost 4 bases, and 5 bases stayed unmatched.

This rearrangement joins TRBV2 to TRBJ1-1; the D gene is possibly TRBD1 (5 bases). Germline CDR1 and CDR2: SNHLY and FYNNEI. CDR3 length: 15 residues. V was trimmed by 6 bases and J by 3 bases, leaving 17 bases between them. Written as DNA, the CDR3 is TGTGCCAGCAGGCGGGACCTACGAAGGGACACTGAAGCTTTCTTT. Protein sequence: CASRRDLRRDTEAFF. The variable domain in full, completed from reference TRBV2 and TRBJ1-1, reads EPEVTQTPSHQVTQMGQEVILRCVPISNHLYFYWYRQILGQKVEFLVSFYNNEISEKSEIFDDQFSVERPDGSNFTLKIRSTKLEDSAMYFCASRRDLRRDTEAFFGQGTRLTVV.

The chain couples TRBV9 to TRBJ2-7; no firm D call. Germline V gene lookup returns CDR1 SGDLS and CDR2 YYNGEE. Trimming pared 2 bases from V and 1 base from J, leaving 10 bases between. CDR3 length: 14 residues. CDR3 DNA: TGTGCCAGCAGCGTTACCACGCAATCCTACGAGCAGTACTTC. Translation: CASSVTTQSYEQYF.

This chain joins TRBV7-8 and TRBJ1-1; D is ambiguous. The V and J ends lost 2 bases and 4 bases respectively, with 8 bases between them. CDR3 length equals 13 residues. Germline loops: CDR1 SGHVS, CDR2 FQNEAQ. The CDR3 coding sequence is TGTGCCAGCAGCTTATTCGCGGGCACTGAAGCTTTCTTT. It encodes CASSLFAGTEAFF.

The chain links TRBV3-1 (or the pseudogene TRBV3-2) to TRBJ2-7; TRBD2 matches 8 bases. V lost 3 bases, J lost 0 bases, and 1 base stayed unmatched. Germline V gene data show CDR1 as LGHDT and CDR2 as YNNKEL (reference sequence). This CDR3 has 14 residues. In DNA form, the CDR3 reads TGTGCCAGCAGCCACACTAGCGGCTCCTACGAGCAGTACTTC. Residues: CASSHTSGSYEQYF.

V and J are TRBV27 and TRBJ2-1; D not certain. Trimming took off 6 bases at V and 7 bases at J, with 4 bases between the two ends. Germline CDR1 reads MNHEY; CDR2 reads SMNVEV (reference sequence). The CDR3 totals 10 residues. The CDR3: CASRWNEQFF. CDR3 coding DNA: TGTGCCAGCAGGTGGAATGAGCAGTTCTTC.

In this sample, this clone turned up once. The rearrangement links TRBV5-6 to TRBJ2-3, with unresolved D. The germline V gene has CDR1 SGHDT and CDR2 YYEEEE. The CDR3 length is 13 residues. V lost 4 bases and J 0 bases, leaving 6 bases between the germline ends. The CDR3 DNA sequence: TGTGCCAGCAGCCTAGTAAGCACAGATACGCAGTATTTT. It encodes CASSLVSTDTQYF.

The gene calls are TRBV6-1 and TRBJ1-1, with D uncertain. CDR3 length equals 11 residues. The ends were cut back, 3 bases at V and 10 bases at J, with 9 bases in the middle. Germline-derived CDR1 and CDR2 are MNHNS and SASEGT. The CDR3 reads CASSDTWVAFF. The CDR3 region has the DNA TGTGCCAGCAGTGATACATGGGTAGCTTTCTTT.

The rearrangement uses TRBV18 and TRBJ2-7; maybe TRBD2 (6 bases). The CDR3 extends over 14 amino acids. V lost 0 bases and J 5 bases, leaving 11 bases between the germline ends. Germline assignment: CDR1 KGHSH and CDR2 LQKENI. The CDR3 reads CASSPPEGRDEQYF. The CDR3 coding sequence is TGTGCCAGCTCACCACCGGAGGGTCGGGACGAGCAGTACTTC.

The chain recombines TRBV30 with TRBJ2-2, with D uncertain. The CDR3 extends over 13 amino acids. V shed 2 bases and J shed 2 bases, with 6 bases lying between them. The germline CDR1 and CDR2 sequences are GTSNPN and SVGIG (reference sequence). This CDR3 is CAWSKANTGELFF. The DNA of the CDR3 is TGTGCCTGGAGTAAGGCCAACACCGGGGAGCTGTTTTTT.

The CDR3 reads CASSIIRGDSSGNTIYF. CDR3 nucleotides: TGTGCCAGTAGTATAATTCGGGGGGACAGCTCTGGAAACACCATATATTTT. The rearrangement links TRBV19 to TRBJ1-3, with 7 bases matching TRBD1. Germline CDR1 LNHDA, CDR2 SQIVND (reference sequence). The V and J ends lost 2 bases and 0 bases, in that order; junction bases with no gene match: 7. The CDR3 extends over 17 amino acids.

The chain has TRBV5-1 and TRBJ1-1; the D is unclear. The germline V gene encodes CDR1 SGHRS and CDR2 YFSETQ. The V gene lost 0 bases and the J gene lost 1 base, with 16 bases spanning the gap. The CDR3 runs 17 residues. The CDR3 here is CASSLVAMAVRNTEAFF. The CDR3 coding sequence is TGCGCCAGCAGCTTGGTTGCGATGGCAGTACGGAACACTGAAGCTTTCTTT.

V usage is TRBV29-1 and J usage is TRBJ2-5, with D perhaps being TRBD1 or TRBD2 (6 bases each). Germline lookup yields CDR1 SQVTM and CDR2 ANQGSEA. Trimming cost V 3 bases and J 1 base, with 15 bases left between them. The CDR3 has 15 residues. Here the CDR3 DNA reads TGCAGCGTTGACGAGGAGGGGGTTCGCCAAGAGACCCAGTACTTC. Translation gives CSVDEEGVRQETQYF.

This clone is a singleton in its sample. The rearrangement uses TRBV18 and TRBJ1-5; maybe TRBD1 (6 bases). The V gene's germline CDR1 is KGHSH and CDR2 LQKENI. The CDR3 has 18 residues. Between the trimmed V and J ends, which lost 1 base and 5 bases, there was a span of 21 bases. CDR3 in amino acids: CASSPRAGTTFLDQPQHF. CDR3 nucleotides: TGTGCCAGCTCACCACGGGCTGGGACAACCTTCCTTGATCAGCCCCAGCATTTT. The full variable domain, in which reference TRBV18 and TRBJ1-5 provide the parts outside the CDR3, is NAGVMQNPRHLVRRRGQEARLRCSPMKGHSHVYWYRQLPEEGLKFMVYLQKENIIDESGMPKERFSAEFPKEGPSILRIQQVVRGDSAAYFCASSPRAGTTFLDQPQHFGDGTRLSIL.

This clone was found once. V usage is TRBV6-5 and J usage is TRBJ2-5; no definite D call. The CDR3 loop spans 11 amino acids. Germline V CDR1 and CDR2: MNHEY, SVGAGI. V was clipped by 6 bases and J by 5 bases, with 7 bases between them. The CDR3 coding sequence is TGTGCCAGCAGGGTTAGCGAGACCCAGTACTTC. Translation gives CASRVSETQYF.

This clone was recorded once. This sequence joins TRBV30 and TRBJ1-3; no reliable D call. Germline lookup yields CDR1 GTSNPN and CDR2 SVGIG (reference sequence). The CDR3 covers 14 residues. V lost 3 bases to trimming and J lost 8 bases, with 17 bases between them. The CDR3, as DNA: TGTGCCTGGAGGAGAGAGTCCCGCGGGGACACCATATATTTT. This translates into CAWRRESRGDTIYF.